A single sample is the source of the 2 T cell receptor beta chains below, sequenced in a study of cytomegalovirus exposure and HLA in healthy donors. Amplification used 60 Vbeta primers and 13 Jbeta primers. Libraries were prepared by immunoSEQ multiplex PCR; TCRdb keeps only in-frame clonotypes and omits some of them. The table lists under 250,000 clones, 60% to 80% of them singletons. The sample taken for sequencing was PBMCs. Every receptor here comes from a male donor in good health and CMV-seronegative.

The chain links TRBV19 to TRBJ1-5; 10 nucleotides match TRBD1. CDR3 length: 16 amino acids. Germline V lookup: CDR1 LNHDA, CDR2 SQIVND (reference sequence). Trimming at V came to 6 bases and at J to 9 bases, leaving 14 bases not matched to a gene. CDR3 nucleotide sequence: TGTGCCAGTAGGCTGGGGGGACAGGGGCGTTCGGGGCCCCAGCATTTT. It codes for CASRLGGQGRSGPQHF.

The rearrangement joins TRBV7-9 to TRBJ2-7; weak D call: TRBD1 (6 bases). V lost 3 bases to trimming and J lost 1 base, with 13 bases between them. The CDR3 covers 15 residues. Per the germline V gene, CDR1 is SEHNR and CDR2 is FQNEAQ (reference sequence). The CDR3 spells CASSFFSGDSYEQYF. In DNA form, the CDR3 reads TGTGCCAGCAGCTTTTTTTCAGGGGATTCCTACGAGCAGTACTTC.